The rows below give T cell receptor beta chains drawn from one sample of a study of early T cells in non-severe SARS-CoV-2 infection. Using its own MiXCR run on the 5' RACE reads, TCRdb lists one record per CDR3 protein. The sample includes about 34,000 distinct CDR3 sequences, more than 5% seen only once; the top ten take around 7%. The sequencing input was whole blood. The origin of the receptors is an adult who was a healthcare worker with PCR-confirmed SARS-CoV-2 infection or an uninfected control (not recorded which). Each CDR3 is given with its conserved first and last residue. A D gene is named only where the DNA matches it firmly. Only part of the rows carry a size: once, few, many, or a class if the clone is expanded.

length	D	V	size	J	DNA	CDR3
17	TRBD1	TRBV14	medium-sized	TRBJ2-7	TGTGCCAGCAGTCATATCCCCGGACGACAGGGTATCTACGAGCAGTACTTC	CASSHIPGRQGIYEQYF
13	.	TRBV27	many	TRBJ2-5	TGTGCCAGCAGTTTAAGCACCCAAGAGACCCAGTACTTC	CASSLSTQETQYF
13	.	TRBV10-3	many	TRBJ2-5	TGTGCCATCGGGGTGACGGAACAAGAGACCCAGTACTTC	CAIGVTEQETQYF
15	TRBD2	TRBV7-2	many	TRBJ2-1	TGTGCCAGCAGCTTCCGGCTAGCGGGGGGTAATGAGCAGTTCTTC	CASSFRLAGGNEQFF
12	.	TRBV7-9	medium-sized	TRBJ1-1	TGTGCCAGCAGCTTAGAGCGGACAGAAGCTTTCTTT	CASSLERTEAFF
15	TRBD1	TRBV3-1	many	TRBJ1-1	TGTGCCAGCAGCCAGGGGACAGGGCGCGCGACTGAAGCTTTCTTT	CASSQGTGRATEAFF
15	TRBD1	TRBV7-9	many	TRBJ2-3	TGTGCCAGCAGCTTACGACAGGGGACGGCAGATACGCAGTATTTT	CASSLRQGTADTQYF
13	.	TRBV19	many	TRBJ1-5	TGTGCCAGTAGTCCAACCCACAATCAGCCCCAGCATTTT	CASSPTHNQPQHF
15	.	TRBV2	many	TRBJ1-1	TGTGCCAGCAGTGATGCAAAGAGGATGAACACTGAAGCTTTCTTT	CASSDAKRMNTEAFF
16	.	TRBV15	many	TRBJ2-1	TGTGCCACCAGCAGAGATGAAGGGGCCTCCTACAATGAGCAGTTCTTC	CATSRDEGASYNEQFF
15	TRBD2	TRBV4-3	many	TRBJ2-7	TGCGCCAGCAGCCAAGATGGGACTAGAATGTACGAGCAGTACTTC	CASSQDGTRMYEQYF
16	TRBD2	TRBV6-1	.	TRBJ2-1	TGTGCCAGCAGTGTAACCGGGACTAGCGGGGCTAGTGAGCAGTTCTTC	CASSVTGTSGASEQFF
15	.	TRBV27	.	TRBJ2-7	TGTGCCAGCAGCTCCCCGGGACACAGCTCCTACGAGCAGTACTTC	CASSSPGHSSYEQYF
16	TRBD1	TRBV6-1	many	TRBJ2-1	TGTGCCAGCAACCCGACCTTGACAGGGGGCATGTTTGAGCAGTTCTTC	CASNPTLTGGMFEQFF
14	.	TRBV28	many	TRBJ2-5	TGTGCCAGCAGTCCCCGGCTCAGACAAGAGACCCAGTACTTC	CASSPRLRQETQYF
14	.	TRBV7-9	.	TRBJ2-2	TGTGCCAGCAGCTTTTTTGGGGCCGCCGGGGAGCTGTTTTTT	CASSFFGAAGELFF
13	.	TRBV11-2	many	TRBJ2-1	TGTGCCAGCAGCTATACAGCCTACAATGAGCAGTTCTTC	CASSYTAYNEQFF